Following are 12 T cell receptor beta chains from one sample sequenced in a study of yellow fever vaccine responses in identical twins. TCRdb re-analysed the RT-PCR reads in MiXCR, keeping a single row per CDR3 protein. The table has about 34,000 distinct CDR3 sequences, about three fifths seen once. The material was T cells from blood (PBMCs), unsorted or a sorted subset (not recorded which), obtained before or after yellow fever vaccination (not recorded which). The receptors stem from a woman under 30 who received the yellow fever vaccine.

This clonotype was counted a few times. The chain has TRBV12-3 or TRBV12-4 and TRBJ2-5, with D hard to call. The CDR3 is 12 residues long. V lost 5 bases and J 9 bases, leaving 13 bases between the germline ends. The CDR3 loop is CASSPFSKAQYF. Here the CDR3 DNA reads TGTGCCAGCAGTCCCTTTAGCAAAGCCCAGTACTTC.

The chain joins TRBV11-1 to TRBJ2-1; 7 bases line up with TRBD2. The J segment lost 5 bases and the V segment lost 2 bases, leaving 3 bases of the junction unmatched. There are 14 residues in the CDR3. From germline, CDR1 is SGHAT and CDR2 FQDESV (reference sequence). The CDR3 DNA reads as TGTGCCAGCAGCTTACCTAGCGGACACAATGAGCAGTTCTTC. Translated: CASSLPSGHNEQFF.

The chain combines TRBV15 with TRBJ2-7; D might be TRBD2 (6 bases). The germline CDR1 and CDR2 sequences are LNHNV and YYDKDF (reference sequence). The V and J ends lost 0 bases and 3 bases respectively, with 6 bases between them. This CDR3 region has 13 residues. In nucleotides, the CDR3 is TGTGCCACCAGCAGAGAGCGGGGCTACGAGCAGTACGTC. It is translated as CATSRERGYEQYV.

V usage is TRBV4-2 and J usage is TRBJ2-7, with 9 bases aligning to TRBD2. The CDR3 is 16 residues long. V was pared by 2 bases and J by 2 bases, with 7 bases of the junction left unmatched. Looked up from germline, CDR1 is LGHNA and CDR2 is YNFKEQ. The CDR3 here is CASSQTRLAEPYEQYF. The CDR3 bases are TGTGCCAGCAGCCAAACTAGACTAGCGGAGCCCTACGAGCAGTACTTC.

The chain uses TRBV18 and TRBJ1-6; 8 bases align to TRBD1. With V trimmed by 6 bases and J by 8 bases, 12 bases remained unmatched. Looked up from germline, CDR1 is KGHSH and CDR2 is LQKENI. The length of the CDR3 is 16 residues. The CDR3 region is CASSTSLGQGDSPLHF. In DNA, the CDR3 is TGTGCCAGCTCCACAAGCCTCGGACAGGGAGATTCACCCCTCCACTTT.

The chain couples TRBV28 to TRBJ2-7, with 10 bases matching TRBD2. This CDR3 region has 14 residues. Trimming took 2 bases from V and 4 from J; bases not matched to a gene: 2. Germline V gives CDR1 MDHEN, CDR2 SYDVKM. CDR3 residues: CASSLLAGDYEQYF. CDR3 nucleotide sequence: TGTGCCAGCAGTTTACTAGCGGGAGATTACGAGCAGTACTTC. Full variable domain (outside the CDR3, taken from reference TRBV28 and TRBJ2-7): DVKVTQSSRYLVKRTGEKVFLECVQDMDHENMFWYRQDPGLGLRLIYFSYDVKMKEKGDIPEGYSVSREKKERFSLILESASTNQTSMYLCASSLLAGDYEQYFGPGTRLTVT.

The chain recombines TRBV29-1 with TRBJ2-5; D gene uncertain. V lost 7 bases and J lost 5, with 17 bases in between. CDR1 and CDR2 from the germline V gene are SQVTM and ANQGSEA. This CDR3 spans 13 amino acids. The CDR3 DNA follows: TGCAGCGCCGGTCAGTCCGGGCGGGAGACCCAGTACTTC. Protein: CSAGQSGRETQYF.

J is TRBJ1-2 and V is TRBV15; TRBD1 matches at 7 bases. The J segment lost 3 bases and the V segment lost 2 bases, leaving 3 bases of the junction unmatched. Germline CDR1 reads LNHNV; CDR2 reads YYDKDF (reference sequence). The CDR3 contains 14 residues. CDR3 nucleotide sequence: TGTGCCACCAGCAGAAAAGACAGGGACTATGGCTACACCTTC. This encodes CATSRKDRDYGYTF.

This sequence joins TRBV29-1 and TRBJ2-3; 8 bases map to TRBD2. The CDR3 is 16 residues long. The trim removed 5 bases at V and 2 bases at J, leaving 12 bases unmatched. Germline loops: CDR1 SQVTM, CDR2 ANQGSEA. CDR3 nucleotides: TGCAGCGTTCCCCTGGGGAGCGGGAGTGTCACAGATACGCAGTATTTT. Translated: CSVPLGSGSVTDTQYF.

The chain recombines TRBV20-1 with TRBJ2-2; TRBD2 agrees at 15 bases. This CDR3 region has 16 residues. The ends lost 5 bases at V and 5 bases at J; junction bases unmatched: 6. Germline values: CDR1 DFQATT, CDR2 SNEGSKA (reference sequence). CDR3 in DNA: TGCAGTGCTCCGGGACTAGCGGGGGGAGGAACCGGGGAGCTGTTTTTT. It encodes CSAPGLAGGGTGELFF.

The rearrangement links TRBV4-1 to TRBJ1-5; D is undetermined. This CDR3 contains 17 residues. V lost 0 bases and J 2 bases, leaving 14 bases between the germline ends. Germline CDR1 and CDR2: MGHRA and YSYEKL. CDR3 loop: CASSQEGWGDGNQPQHF. The CDR3 nucleotides read TGCGCCAGCAGCCAAGAAGGATGGGGAGACGGCAATCAGCCCCAGCATTTT.

This clonotype occurred a few times. The chain carries TRBV19 and TRBJ1-5; 7 bases are a match to TRBD1. Per the germline V gene, CDR1 is LNHDA and CDR2 is SQIVND (reference sequence). This CDR3 contains 17 residues. The ends lost 6 bases at V and 3 bases at J; junction bases unmatched: 14. The CDR3: CASSHDPEDRDNQPQHF. For the CDR3, the DNA is TGTGCCAGTAGCCATGACCCCGAAGACAGGGACAATCAGCCCCAGCATTTT.